Detailed here is one TCR beta chain. Its antigen is not known. Sequencing ends 3 residues short of the CDR3 end; the germline J gene provides the rest. Cervical HPV DNA detected by MY09/MY11 PCR, typed by dot-blot. The sample is drawn from a study of T cells in women clearing cervical HPV infection. Across the study: Controls were women whose single incident HPV16 infection cleared within 12 months without precancer or cancer.

Assay: immunoSEQ multiplex PCR; the TCRdb copy retains only in-frame clones and omits some. The table lists about 30,000 clones. Study-wide findings and caveats: CIN3+ cases had significantly higher TCR richness than controls; evenness did not differ.

Germline loops: CDR1 MNHEY, CDR2 SVGEGT. V was pared by 10 bases and J by 5 bases, with 17 bases between. This CDR3 has 14 residues. The sequencing input was blood buffy coat. The genes are TRBV6-2 or TRBV6-3 and TRBJ2-2; a weak D match, TRBD1 (7 bases). The sequence derives from a woman aged 18-70 years with a cervical HPV16 infection that either progressed to CIN3+ or cleared (not recorded which). The CDR3 DNA, read in part, is TGTGCCACCCTTCAGGGGGGTTGGACCGGGGAG. This encodes CATLQGGWTGE. The entire CDR3 protein is CATLQGGWTGELFF.